This TCR beta chain was retrieved from a study of OX40 agonist ivuxolimab in advanced cancers. The germline V gene encodes CDR1 SQVTM and CDR2 ANQGSEA. The V segment lost 0 bases and the J segment 0 bases; nucleotides outside the gene matches: 5. The CDR3 spans 17 residues. The table came from immunoSEQ multiplex PCR; TCRdb's copy has only in-frame clones and leaves some out. The sample contains 65,000 to 80,000 clones, 80% of which appear only once. This clonotype was sampled from an adult with an advanced solid tumor such as melanoma, head and neck, liver or kidney cancer. V usage is TRBV29-1 and J usage is TRBJ2-3, with 11 bases matching TRBD2. This sample comprised CD4+ or CD8+ T cells sorted from blood, obtained in a trial of the OX40 agonist ivuxolimab. The CDR3 DNA reads TGCAGCGTTGAAGATCTTAGGACTAGCGGGAGCACAGATACGCAGTATTTT. Protein: CSVEDLRTSGSTDTQYF.